The 20 T cell receptor beta chains below were found in one sample sequenced in a study of T cell changes during pregnancy in multiple sclerosis (dated by TCRdb to the late 2010s). Library preparation was by the immunoSEQ multiplex PCR assay. The source is immuneACCESS, and TCRdb retained only in-frame sequences with V and J called. Part of the clones is not carried over; for the studies checked, unresolved V genes explain less than half of this, and the remainder is unexplained. This sample gives around 40,000 clones in total; about 92% of them show up just once. The ten largest make up 0.75% to 0.85% of the sample. Source: CD4+ T cells from peripheral blood mononuclear cells, taken in the third trimester of pregnancy. These receptors were obtained from a female donor with multiple sclerosis, enrolled in a pregnancy study.

The V call is TRBV28, the J call TRBJ2-5; D unclear. The CDR3 is 13 residues long. V lost 3 bases and J 10 bases, leaving 15 bases between the germline ends. CDR1 MDHEN and CDR2 SYDVKM come from the germline V gene. The CDR3 here is CASSLESPANQYF. CDR3 DNA: TGTGCCAGCAGTTTGGAGAGTCCTGCTAACCAGTACTTC. Combining the CDR3 with reference TRBV28 and TRBJ2-5 gives the whole variable domain DVKVTQSSRYLVKRTGEKVFLECVQDMDHENMFWYRQDPGLGLRLIYFSYDVKMKEKGDIPEGYSVSREKKERFSLILESASTNQTSMYLCASSLESPANQYFGPGTRLLVL.

The V call is TRBV5-4, the J call TRBJ2-1; TRBD2 might be the D (6 bases). The CDR3 loop spans 12 amino acids. The V end lost 4 bases, the J end lost 7 bases, and 9 bases lay between the germline ends. Germline CDR1 and CDR2: SGHNT and YYREEE (reference sequence). The CDR3 sequence: CASSIRENEQFF. In DNA, the CDR3 is TGTGCCAGCAGCATCCGGGAGAATGAGCAGTTCTTC.

This chain joins TRBV4-2 and TRBJ1-1, with 7 bases matching TRBD1. Trimming at V came to 1 base and at J to 4 bases, leaving 6 bases not matched to a gene. CDR1 is LGHNA, CDR2 YNFKEQ, per germline. The CDR3 consists of 15 residues. CDR3 sequence: CASSQGQGSGTEAFF. CDR3 bases: TGTGCCAGCAGCCAAGGACAGGGTTCGGGCACTGAAGCTTTCTTT.

The V and J genes are TRBV6-6 and TRBJ1-2, with D possibly being TRBD1 (5 bases). The CDR3 has 14 amino acids. Trimming stripped 6 bases from V and 6 bases from J, with 17 bases between. Germline V gene lookup returns CDR1 MNHNY and CDR2 SVGAGI (reference sequence). This chain's CDR3 is CASRPTARVDGYTF. CDR3 sequence (DNA): TGTGCCAGCAGACCCACCGCCAGGGTCGATGGCTACACCTTC.

This clone was seen just once. This chain uses TRBV5-1 with TRBJ2-5; 7 bases map to TRBD2. Trimming took 3 bases from V and 3 from J; bases not matched to a gene: 8. Germline values: CDR1 SGHRS, CDR2 YFSETQ. This CDR3 has 15 residues. The CDR3 nucleotides read TGCGCCAGCAGCTCCCCCGAGCGGGGTGAAGAGACCCAGTACTTC. Its translation: CASSSPERGEETQYF.

The rearrangement joins TRBV14 to TRBJ2-7, with 9 bases matching TRBD1. Germline CDR1 and CDR2: SGHDN and FVKESK. This CDR3 is 13 amino acids long. V lost 6 bases and J lost 6; bases outside the gene matches: 6. CDR3 bases: TGTGCCAGCAGTTGGGGACAGGGCCCCGAGCAGTACTTC. It specifies CASSWGQGPEQYF.

The V and J genes are TRBV7-9 and TRBJ2-7; TRBD1 agrees at 8 bases. The CDR3 runs to 15 residues. Germline V gene data show CDR1 as SEHNR and CDR2 as FQNEAQ (reference sequence). Unmatched junction bases numbered 5, after V lost 0 bases and J lost 4 bases. This CDR3 is CASSLAAGGVYEQYF. The CDR3 bases are TGTGCCAGCAGCTTAGCAGCAGGGGGCGTTTACGAGCAGTACTTC.

V gene TRBV18 combines with J gene TRBJ1-2, with D maybe TRBD1 (5 bases). Germline V gene sequence: CDR1 KGHSH, CDR2 LQKENI. The CDR3 spans 14 residues. Trimming removed 2 bases at V and 7 bases at J, with 14 bases between. CDR3 coding DNA: TGTGCCAGCTCACCAGAAGGCCAGGGTACTGGCTACACCTTC. Its protein product is CASSPEGQGTGYTF.

This clone was observed a single time. The rearrangement uses TRBV5-4 and TRBJ2-1; 9 bases fit TRBD2. The CDR3 is 14 residues long. Germline CDR1 is SGHNT and CDR2 is YYREEE (reference sequence). Trimming cost V 5 bases and J 5 bases; bases outside gene matches: 5. As DNA, the CDR3 is TGTGCCAGCAGAAAAGCGGGAGGACACAATGAGCAGTTCTTC. Its protein is CASRKAGGHNEQFF.

This clone was counted a single time. V is TRBV10-3 and J is TRBJ2-4; TRBD2 agrees at 11 bases. The CDR3 has 19 amino acids. The germline V gene encodes CDR1 ENHRY and CDR2 SYGVKD. V trimming: 0 bases; J trimming: 3 bases; junction bases outside the gene matches: 10. The CDR3 nucleotides read TGTGCCATCAGTGAGTCTCGGTCACTAGCGGGAGAGGTCAAAAACATTCAGTACTTC. Its protein product is CAISESRSLAGEVKNIQYF.

This chain connects TRBV9 to TRBJ2-3; D is ambiguous. The germline V gene encodes CDR1 SGDLS and CDR2 YYNGEE. V dropped 1 base and J dropped 6 bases, with 6 bases sitting between them. The CDR3 sequence is 12 residues long. The chain's CDR3 is CASSVIGDTQYF. DNA for the CDR3: TGTGCCAGCAGCGTAATCGGGGATACGCAGTATTTT.

The chain employs TRBV5-1 and TRBJ2-1; a weak D match, TRBD1 (5 bases). Per germline, CDR1 SGHRS and CDR2 YFSETQ. This CDR3 region has 16 residues. V was clipped by 1 base and J by 6 bases, with 17 bases between them. CDR3 DNA sequence: TGCGCCAGCAGCTTGAACGGCAGGGATACTCCCAATGAGCAGTTCTTC. Protein: CASSLNGRDTPNEQFF.

The chain links TRBV19 to TRBJ1-1, with D maybe TRBD1 (6 bases). V gave up 4 bases and J gave up 11 bases, with 17 bases separating them. Germline assignment: CDR1 LNHDA and CDR2 SQIVND (reference sequence). The CDR3 runs 13 residues. CDR3 coding DNA: TGTGCCAGTAGTAAAGCGGGGGCGCCTTGGGCTTTCTTT. Protein product: CASSKAGAPWAFF.

The chain employs TRBV2 and TRBJ1-4; D unclear. CDR3 length: 11 amino acids. V was cut by 7 bases and J by 7 bases, with 7 bases left in between. From germline, CDR1 is SNHLY and CDR2 FYNNEI. The CDR3 here is CASTRLEKLFF. The DNA of the CDR3 is TGTGCCAGCACCCGACTTGAAAAACTGTTTTTT. The full variable domain, its missing parts supplied by reference TRBV2 and TRBJ1-4, is EPEVTQTPSHQVTQMGQEVILRCVPISNHLYFYWYRQILGQKVEFLVSFYNNEISEKSEIFDDQFSVERPDGSNFTLKIRSTKLEDSAMYFCASTRLEKLFFGSGTQLSVL.

This chain uses TRBV30 with TRBJ2-7, with 9 bases identical to TRBD1. Unmatched junction bases numbered 14, after V lost 2 bases and J lost 3 bases. The CDR3 extends over 17 amino acids. Germline CDR1 is GTSNPN and CDR2 is SVGIG (reference sequence). CDR3 bases: TGTGCCTGGAGTTCCGTCGGACAGGGGAAAAGAGTCTACGAGCAGTACTTC. Encoded protein: CAWSSVGQGKRVYEQYF.

About this clone: Compared with germline, one end of the junction differs, possibly owing to a read error. The CDR3 DNA is TGTGCTAGCAGCCGGTCCCAGGGCGCTGGAAACACCATATATTTT. This sequence encodes CASSRSQGAGNTIYF. This chain uses TRBV7-7 with TRBJ1-3, with D possibly TRBD1 on 5 matching bases. Germline V gene sequence: CDR1 SSHAT, CDR2 FNYEAQ (reference sequence). CDR3 length equals 15 residues. Based on the CDR3 plus reference TRBV7-7 and TRBJ1-3, the full variable domain is GAGVSQSPRYKVTKRGQDVTLRCDPISSHATLYWYQQALGQGPEFLTYFNYEAQPDKSGLPSDRFSAERPEGSISTLTIQRTEQRDSAMYRCASSRSQGAGNTIYFGEGSWLTVV.

This sequence joins TRBV7-9 and TRBJ1-4; a weak D match, TRBD1 (6 bases). CDR1 and CDR2 from the germline V gene are SEHNR and FQNEAQ (reference sequence). The CDR3 covers 16 residues. V lost 5 bases to trimming and J lost 3 bases, with 16 bases between them. CDR3 nucleotides: TGTGCCAGCAGCCCCACCGGGGGGCCGGCTAATGAAAAACTGTTTTTT. This gives the protein CASSPTGGPANEKLFF. Together with reference TRBV7-9 and TRBJ1-4, the CDR3 gives the full variable domain: DTGVSQNPRHKITKRGQNVTFRCDPISEHNRLYWYRQTLGQGPEFLTYFQNEAQLEKSRLLSDRFSAERPKGSFSTLEIQRTEQGDSAMYLCASSPTGGPANEKLFFGSGTQLSVL.

The rearrangement joins TRBV18 to TRBJ1-2; 9 bases line up with TRBD1. V dropped 6 bases and J dropped 6; count of bases not matched to a gene: 8. The CDR3 has 14 amino acids. CDR1 is KGHSH, CDR2 LQKENI, per germline. In nucleotides, the CDR3 is TGTGCCAGCTCTCTGTTGGACAGGGGTCATGGCTACACCTTC. Protein product: CASSLLDRGHGYTF.

This rearrangement joins TRBV18 to TRBJ1-1; the D gene is possibly TRBD1 (5 bases). V lost 3 bases and J lost 0, with 11 bases in between. Germline V CDR1 and CDR2: KGHSH, LQKENI. CDR3 length: 15 residues. This chain's CDR3 is CASSPNPTVNTEAFF. The CDR3 DNA sequence: TGTGCCAGCTCACCCAATCCGACAGTGAACACTGAAGCTTTCTTT.

The chain employs TRBV29-1 and TRBJ1-4; maybe TRBD1 (5 bases). The CDR3 length is 14 residues. With 8 bases removed from V and 8 bases from J, the gap between germline ends came to 21 bases. In germline, CDR1 is SQVTM, CDR2 ANQGSEA. CDR3 sequence: CSSSGTVLGEKLFF. As DNA, the CDR3 is TGCAGCTCTAGCGGGACCGTTCTAGGGGAAAAACTGTTTTTT.